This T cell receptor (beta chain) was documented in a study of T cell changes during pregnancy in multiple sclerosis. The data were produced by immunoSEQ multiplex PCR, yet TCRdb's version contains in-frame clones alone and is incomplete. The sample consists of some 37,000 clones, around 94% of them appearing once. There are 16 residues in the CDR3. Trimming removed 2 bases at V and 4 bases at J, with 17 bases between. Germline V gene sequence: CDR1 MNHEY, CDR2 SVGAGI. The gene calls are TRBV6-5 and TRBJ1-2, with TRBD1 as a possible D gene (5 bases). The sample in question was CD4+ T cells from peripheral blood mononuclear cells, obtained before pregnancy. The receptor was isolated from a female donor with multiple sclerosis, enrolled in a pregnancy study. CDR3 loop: CASSYRFLGGGYGYTF. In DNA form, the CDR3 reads TGTGCCAGCAGTTACAGGTTTCTGGGGGGTGGCTATGGCTACACCTTC.